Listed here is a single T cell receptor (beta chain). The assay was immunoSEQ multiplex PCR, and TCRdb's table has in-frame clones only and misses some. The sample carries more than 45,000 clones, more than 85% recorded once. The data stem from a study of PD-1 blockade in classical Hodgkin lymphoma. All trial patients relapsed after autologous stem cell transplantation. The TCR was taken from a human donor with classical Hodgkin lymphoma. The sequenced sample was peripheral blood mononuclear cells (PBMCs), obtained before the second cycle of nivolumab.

CDR3 protein: CASSLAPAPYNEQFF. The CDR3 DNA sequence: TGTGCCAGCAGCCTAGCACCGGCCCCGTACAATGAGCAGTTCTTC. The gene calls are TRBV27 and TRBJ2-1; TRBD2 might be the D (5 bases). CDR3 length: 15 amino acids. Germline V gene lookup returns CDR1 MNHEY and CDR2 SMNVEV (reference sequence). V was shortened by 6 bases and J by 4 bases, with 16 bases between the two germline ends.